This T cell receptor beta chain emerged from a study of T cell responses to AZD1222 COVID-19 vaccine. Overall study results and limits: Donors in the cohort were predominantly white British and more often female, and clonal diversity was possibly underestimated. Of spike-specific TCRs, nearly half reportedly target regions left unmutated in variants.

CDR3 length equals 13 residues. Deletions cut 4 bases from V and 5 bases from J, with 13 bases between. The V gene's germline CDR1 is SGHDT and CDR2 YYEEEE. Regarding this clone: Its cognate antigen is unknown.

Researchers grouped second doses given at about 4 or about 12 weeks into one pool. Data came from immunoSEQ multiplex PCR; TCRdb stores just in-frame clones and leaves some out. The profile shows roughly 180,000 clones, roughly nine tenths of them singletons. The sequence was collected from an adult who received the AZD1222 COVID-19 vaccine. The chain has TRBV5-6 and TRBJ2-7; either TRBD1 or TRBD2 may supply D (6 bases each). This specimen was peripheral blood, taken 28 days after the second AZD1222 dose. The CDR3 sequence is CASSPVGGNEQYF. CDR3 coding DNA: TGTGCCAGCAGCCCAGTAGGGGGGAACGAGCAGTACTTC.